The clone carrying this T cell receptor beta chain was seen repeatedly, ten times or more. The antigen is unknown. The record originates from a study of T cells after yellow fever vaccination. For the study at large: Fractions with few cells were prepared using SMART-Seq v4 Ultra Low Input. Broader study findings: At around 95% for CD4 and 75% to 90% for CD8, most primary-vaccination clones showed up again after the booster. On re-exposure, the response was weaker but peaked faster, at day 5 versus 15.

5'RACE template switching generated TCR cDNA, adding a universal primer site and UMIs. TCRdb itself ran the 5' RACE reads through MiXCR, one entry per CDR3 protein. Of about 340,000 distinct CDR3 sequences detected, 3% to 4.5% appear once; the ten largest clones hold approximately 24%. The sequences come from PBMCs, collected 5 days after the yellow fever booster vaccination. The receptor comes from a man aged 18 to 30 who received the YFV17D yellow fever vaccine.

The CDR3 DNA reads as TGTGCCAGCAGCTTCACGGGGGGCGAGCAGTACGTC. This encodes CASSFTGGEQYV. The chain links TRBV7-9 to TRBJ2-7, with TRBD2 identical over 7 bases. The CDR3 covers 12 residues. Unmatched junction bases numbered 2, after V lost 3 bases and J lost 6 bases. The germline V gene encodes CDR1 SEHNR and CDR2 FQNEAQ (reference sequence).